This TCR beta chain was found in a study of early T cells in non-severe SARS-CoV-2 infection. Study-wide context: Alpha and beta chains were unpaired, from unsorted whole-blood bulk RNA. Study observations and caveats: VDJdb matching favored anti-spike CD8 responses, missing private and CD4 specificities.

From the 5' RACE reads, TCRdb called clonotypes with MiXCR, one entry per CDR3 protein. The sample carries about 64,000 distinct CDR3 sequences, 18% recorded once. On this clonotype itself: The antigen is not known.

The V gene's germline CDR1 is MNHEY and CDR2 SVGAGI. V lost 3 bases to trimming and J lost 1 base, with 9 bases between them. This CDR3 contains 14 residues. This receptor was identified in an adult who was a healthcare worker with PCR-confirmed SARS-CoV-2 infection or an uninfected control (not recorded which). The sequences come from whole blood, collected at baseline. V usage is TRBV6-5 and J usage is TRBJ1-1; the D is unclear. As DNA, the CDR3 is TGTGCCAGCAGTTATCGTGCCTCGAACACTGAAGCTTTCTTT. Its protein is CASSYRASNTEAFF.